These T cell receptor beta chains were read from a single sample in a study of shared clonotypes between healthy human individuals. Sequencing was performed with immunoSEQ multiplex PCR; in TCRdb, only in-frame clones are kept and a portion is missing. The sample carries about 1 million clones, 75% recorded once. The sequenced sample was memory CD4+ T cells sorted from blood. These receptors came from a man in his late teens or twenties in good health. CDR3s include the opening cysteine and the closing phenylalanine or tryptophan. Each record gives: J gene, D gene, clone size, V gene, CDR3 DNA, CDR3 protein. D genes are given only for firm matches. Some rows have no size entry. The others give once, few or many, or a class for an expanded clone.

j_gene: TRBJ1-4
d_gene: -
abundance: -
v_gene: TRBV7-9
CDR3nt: TGTGCCAGCAGTCGTAATCAGGCTAATGAAAAACTGTTTTTT
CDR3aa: CASSRNQANEKLFF

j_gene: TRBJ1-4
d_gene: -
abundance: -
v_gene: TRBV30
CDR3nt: TGTGCCTGGAGTGACCCTGGCGAACTGTTTTTT
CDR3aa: CAWSDPGELFF

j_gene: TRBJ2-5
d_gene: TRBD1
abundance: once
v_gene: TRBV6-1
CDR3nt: TGTGCCAGTAGCCGGGACAGGGGAGAGACCCAGTACTTC
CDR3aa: CASSRDRGETQYF

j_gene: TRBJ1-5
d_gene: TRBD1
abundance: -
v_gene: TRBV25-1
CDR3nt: TGTGCCAGCAGTGGACAGGGAGGTCAGCCCCAGCATTTT
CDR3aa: CASSGQGGQPQHF

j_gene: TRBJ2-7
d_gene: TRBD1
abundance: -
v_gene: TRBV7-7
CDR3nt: TGTGCTAGCAGCAGAGGGACAGGGGGCCACGAGCAGTACTTC
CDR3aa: CASSRGTGGHEQYF

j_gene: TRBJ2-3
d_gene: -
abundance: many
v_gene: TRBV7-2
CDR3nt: TGTGCCAGCAGCCTAAGTGTCGGAGATACGCAGTATTTT
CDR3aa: CASSLSVGDTQYF

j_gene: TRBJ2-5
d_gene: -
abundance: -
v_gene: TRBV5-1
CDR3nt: TGCGCCAGCAGCTCGAGGGAGGAAGAGACCCAGTACTTC
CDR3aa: CASSSREEETQYF

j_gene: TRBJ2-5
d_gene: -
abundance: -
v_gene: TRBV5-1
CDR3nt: TGCGCCAGCAGCCAGGAAGTAGAGACCCAGTACTTC
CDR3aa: CASSQEVETQYF

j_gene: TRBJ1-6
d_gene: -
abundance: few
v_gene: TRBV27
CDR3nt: TGTGCCAGCAGACTAACGGGCTCCTATAATTCACCCCTCCACTTT
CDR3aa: CASRLTGSYNSPLHF

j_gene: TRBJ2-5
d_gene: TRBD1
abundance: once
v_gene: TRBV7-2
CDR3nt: TGTGCCAGCAGCAAAGACAGGGGCCAAGAGACCCAGTACTTC
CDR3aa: CASSKDRGQETQYF

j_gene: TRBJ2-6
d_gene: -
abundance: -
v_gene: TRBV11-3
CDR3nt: TGTGCCAGCAGCTCCGGGACGCTCTCTGGGGCCAACGTCCTGACTTTC
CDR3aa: CASSSGTLSGANVLTF

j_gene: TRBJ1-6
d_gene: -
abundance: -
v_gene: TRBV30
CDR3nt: TGTGCGCTCGGGAGGGGTTGGGGATCACCCCTCCACTTT
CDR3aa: CALGRGWGSPLHF

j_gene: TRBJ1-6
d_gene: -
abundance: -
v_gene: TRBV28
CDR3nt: TGTGCCAGCCTACAGGGAGGAGACTATAATTCACCCCTCCACTTT
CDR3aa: CASLQGGDYNSPLHF

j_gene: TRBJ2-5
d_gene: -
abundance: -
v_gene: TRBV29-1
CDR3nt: TGCAGCGTCCAGCCCGGCGGGGAGACCCAGTACTTC
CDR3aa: CSVQPGGETQYF

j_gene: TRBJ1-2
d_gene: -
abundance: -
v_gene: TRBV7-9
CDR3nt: TGTGCCAGCAGCTTAAGTGGCAAGAACTATGGCTACACCTTC
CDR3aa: CASSLSGKNYGYTF

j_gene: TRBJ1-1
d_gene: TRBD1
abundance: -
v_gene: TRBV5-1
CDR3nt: TGCGCCAGCAGCTCTACAGGGGGTTTAACTGAAGCTTTCTTT
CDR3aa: CASSSTGGLTEAFF

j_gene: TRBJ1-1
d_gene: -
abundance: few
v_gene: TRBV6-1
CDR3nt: TGTGCCAGCAGTGAATCACTTAGGGGTGTTGCTTTCTTT
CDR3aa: CASSESLRGVAFF

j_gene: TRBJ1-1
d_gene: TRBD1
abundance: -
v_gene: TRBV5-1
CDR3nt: TGCGCCAGCAGCCTAGGACAGGGGAATCCTTTCGCTGTTTTT
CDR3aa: CASSLGQGNPFAVF

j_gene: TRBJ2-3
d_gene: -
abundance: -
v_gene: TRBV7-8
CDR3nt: TGTGCCAGCAGCTCCCCGGGACCCACAGATACGCAGTATTTT
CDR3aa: CASSSPGPTDTQYF

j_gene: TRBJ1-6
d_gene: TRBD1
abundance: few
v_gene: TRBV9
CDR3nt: TGTGCCAGCAGCGAGGGGGCAGATACAGGGTGGGCCCTCCACTTT
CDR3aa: CASSEGADTGWALHF

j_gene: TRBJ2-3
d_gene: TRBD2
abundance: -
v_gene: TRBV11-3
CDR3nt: TGTGCCAGCAGCTCGACTAGCGGGAGGGCCGATACGCAGTATTTT
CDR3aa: CASSSTSGRADTQYF

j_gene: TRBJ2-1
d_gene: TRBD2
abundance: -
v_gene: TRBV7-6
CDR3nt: TGTGCCAGCAGCTCCAGAACTAGCGGGGGGGCCAATGAGCAGTTCTTC
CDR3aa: CASSSRTSGGANEQFF

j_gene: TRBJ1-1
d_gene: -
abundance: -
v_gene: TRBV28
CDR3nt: TGTGCCAGCAGTTTATCCAGGACGGCTTTCTTT
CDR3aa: CASSLSRTAFF

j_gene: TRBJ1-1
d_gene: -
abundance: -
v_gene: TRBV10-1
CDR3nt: TGCGCCAGCTCCACAACCATGAACACTGAAGCTTTCTTT
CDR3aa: CASSTTMNTEAFF

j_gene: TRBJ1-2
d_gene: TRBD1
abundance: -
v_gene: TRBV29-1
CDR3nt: TGCAGCGTTACCACAGGGGACGCTATCTATGGCTACACCTTC
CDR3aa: CSVTTGDAIYGYTF

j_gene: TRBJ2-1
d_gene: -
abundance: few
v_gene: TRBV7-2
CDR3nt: TGTGCCAGCAGCTTTAGCGCCCGATACAATGAGCAGTTCTTC
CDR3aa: CASSFSARYNEQFF

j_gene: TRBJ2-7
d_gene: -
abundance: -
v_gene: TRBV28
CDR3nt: TGTGCCAGCAGTTTCCCCGCGACAGGCACCTACGAGCAGTACTTC
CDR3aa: CASSFPATGTYEQYF

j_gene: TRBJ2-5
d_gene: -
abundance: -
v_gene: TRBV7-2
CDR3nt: TGTGCCAGCAGCTTCCGTATAGGGGAGACCCAGTACTTC
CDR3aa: CASSFRIGETQYF

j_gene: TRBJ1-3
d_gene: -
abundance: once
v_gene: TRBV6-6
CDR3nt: TGTGCCAGCAGTCGGGTATCTCTCTCTGGAAACACCATATATTTT
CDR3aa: CASSRVSLSGNTIYF

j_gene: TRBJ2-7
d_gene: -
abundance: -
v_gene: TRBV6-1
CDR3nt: TGTGCCAGCAGTGAAGGGATCGCGGGGGAGCAGTACTTC
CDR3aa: CASSEGIAGEQYF

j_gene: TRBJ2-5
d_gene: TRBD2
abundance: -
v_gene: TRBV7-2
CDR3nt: TGTGCCCTCGGGGGGGGTGGAACCCAGTACTTC
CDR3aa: CALGGGGTQYF

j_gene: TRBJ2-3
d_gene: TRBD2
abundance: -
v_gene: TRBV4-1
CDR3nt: TGCGCCAGCAGCCAAGCGGGGATAGCGGGGTACACAGATACGCAGTATTTT
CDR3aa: CASSQAGIAGYTDTQYF

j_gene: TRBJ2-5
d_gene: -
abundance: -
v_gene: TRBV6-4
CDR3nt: TGTGCCAGCAGGGGGGCTAGAGCTTGGTGTGAGACCCAGTACTTC
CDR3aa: CASRGARAWCETQYF

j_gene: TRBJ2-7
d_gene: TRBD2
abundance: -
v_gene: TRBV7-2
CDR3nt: TGTGCCAGCAGCTTAGGCTCGCTAGCGGGAGCCCACTTC
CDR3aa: CASSLGSLAGAHF

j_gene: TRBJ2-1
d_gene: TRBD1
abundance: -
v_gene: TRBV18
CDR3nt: TGTGCCAGCTCACCAGGACAGGAATACAATGAGCAGTTCTTC
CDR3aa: CASSPGQEYNEQFF

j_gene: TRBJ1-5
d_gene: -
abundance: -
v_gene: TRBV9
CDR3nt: TGTGCCAGCAGCGTCTTAGGACGGTGGTATGGCAATCAGCCCCAGCATTTT
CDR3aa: CASSVLGRWYGNQPQHF

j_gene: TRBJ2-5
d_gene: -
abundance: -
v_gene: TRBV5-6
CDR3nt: TGTGCCAGCAGCCGTGGACTTCAGGGTTCGGAGACCCAGTACTTC
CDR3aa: CASSRGLQGSETQYF

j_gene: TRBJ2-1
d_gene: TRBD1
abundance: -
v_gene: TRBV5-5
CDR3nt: TGTGCCAGCAACCCCCCGGGACAGGCGAACAATGAGCAGTTCTTC
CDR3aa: CASNPPGQANNEQFF

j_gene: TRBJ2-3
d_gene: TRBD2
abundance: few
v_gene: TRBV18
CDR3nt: TGTGCCAGCTCACCATATTCGACTAGCGGGAGAAGCACAGATACGCAGTATTTT
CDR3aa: CASSPYSTSGRSTDTQYF

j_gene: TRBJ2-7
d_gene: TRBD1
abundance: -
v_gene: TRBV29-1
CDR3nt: TGCAGCGGGGGACAGGGTCTGATATACGAGCAGTACTTC
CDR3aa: CSGGQGLIYEQYF

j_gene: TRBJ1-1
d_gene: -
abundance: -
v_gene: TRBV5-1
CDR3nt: TGCGCCAGCAGCGGAGGGACGGCGGGGAACACTGAAGCTTTCTTT
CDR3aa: CASSGGTAGNTEAFF

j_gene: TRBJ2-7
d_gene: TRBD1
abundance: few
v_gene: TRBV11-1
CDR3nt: TGTGCCAGCAGCTTAAATACGGGACAGGGTAGCCACGAGCAGTACTTC
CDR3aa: CASSLNTGQGSHEQYF

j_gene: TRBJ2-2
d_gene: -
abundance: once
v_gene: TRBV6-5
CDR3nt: TGTGCCAGCAGTTATTTTCAACACACCGGGGAGCTGTTTTTT
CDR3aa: CASSYFQHTGELFF

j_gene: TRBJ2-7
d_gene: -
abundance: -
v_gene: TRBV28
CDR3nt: TGTGCCAGCAGTCCGACCTTAAGCTCCTACGAGCAGTACTTC
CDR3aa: CASSPTLSSYEQYF

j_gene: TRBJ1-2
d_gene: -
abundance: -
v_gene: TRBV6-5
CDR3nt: TGTGCCAGCAGTTTTGACGGATTCTATGGCTACACCTTC
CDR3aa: CASSFDGFYGYTF

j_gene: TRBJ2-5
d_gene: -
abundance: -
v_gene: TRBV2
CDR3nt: TGTGCCAGCAGTGTAGCAGGAGTCCAAGAGACCCAGTACTTC
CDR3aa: CASSVAGVQETQYF

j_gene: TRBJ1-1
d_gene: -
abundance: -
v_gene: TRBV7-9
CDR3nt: TGTGCCAGCAGCTTAGTATTCGAGAGGGACACTGAAGCTTTCTTT
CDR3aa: CASSLVFERDTEAFF

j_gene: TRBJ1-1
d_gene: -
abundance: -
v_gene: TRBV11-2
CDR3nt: TGTGCCAGCAGCAGAAATCAGGGGAGTACTGAAGCTTTCTTT
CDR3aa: CASSRNQGSTEAFF

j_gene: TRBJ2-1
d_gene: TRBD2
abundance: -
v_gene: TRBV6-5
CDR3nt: TGTGCCAGCAGGGGAGAACGTCGGGGGGTGCAGTTCTTC
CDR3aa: CASRGERRGVQFF

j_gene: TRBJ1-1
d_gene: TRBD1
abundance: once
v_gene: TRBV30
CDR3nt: TGTGCCTGGGGACAGGGGGCCCGGACTGAAGCTTTCTTT
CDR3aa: CAWGQGARTEAFF

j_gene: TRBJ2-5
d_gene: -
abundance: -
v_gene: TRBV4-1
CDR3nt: TGCGCCAGCAGCCAATCAGGGGTGGCAGAGACCCAGTACTTC
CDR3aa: CASSQSGVAETQYF

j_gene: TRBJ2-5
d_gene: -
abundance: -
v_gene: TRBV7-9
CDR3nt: TGTGCCAGCAGCTTAGCGGGGTCGATCGGTAGGGTCCAGTACTTC
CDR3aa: CASSLAGSIGRVQYF

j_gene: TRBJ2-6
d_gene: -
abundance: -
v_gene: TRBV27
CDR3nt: TGTGCCAGCAGTGGTAGGACGGGAGGGGCCAACGTCCTGACTTTC
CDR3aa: CASSGRTGGANVLTF

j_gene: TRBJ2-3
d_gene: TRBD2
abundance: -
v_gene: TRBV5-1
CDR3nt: TGCGCCAGCAGCTTGGAGACTAGCGGGAGCCGAGATACGCAGTATTTT
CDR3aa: CASSLETSGSRDTQYF

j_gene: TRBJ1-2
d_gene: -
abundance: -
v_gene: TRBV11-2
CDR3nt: TGTGCCAGCAGCTTAGGAAGCTATGGCTACACCTTC
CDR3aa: CASSLGSYGYTF

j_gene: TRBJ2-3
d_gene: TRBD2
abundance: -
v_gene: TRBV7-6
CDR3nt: TGTGCCAGCAGCCGTGGACTAGCGGGAGTGGGAGATACGCAGTATTTT
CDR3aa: CASSRGLAGVGDTQYF

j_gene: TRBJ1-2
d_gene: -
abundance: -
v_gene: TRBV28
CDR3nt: TGTGCCAGCAGTAAGGGGAGAGGAGTAAGGAGCTACACCTTC
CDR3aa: CASSKGRGVRSYTF

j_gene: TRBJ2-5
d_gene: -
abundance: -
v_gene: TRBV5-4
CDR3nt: TGTGCCAGCAGCGGAAGGGGGACTCCGAACCAAGAGACCCAGTACTTC
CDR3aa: CASSGRGTPNQETQYF

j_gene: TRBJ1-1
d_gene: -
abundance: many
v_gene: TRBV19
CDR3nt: TGTGCCAGTACGAGTCTGATGAACACTGAAGCTTTCTTT
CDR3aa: CASTSLMNTEAFF

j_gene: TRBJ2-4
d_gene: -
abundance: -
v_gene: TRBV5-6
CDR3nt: TGTGCCAGCAGCGCGGACCAGGGAAGTACGGACATTCAGTACTTC
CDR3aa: CASSADQGSTDIQYF